This T cell receptor beta chain comes out of a study of T cells in Graves' hyperthyroidism and ophthalmopathy. Trimming stripped 4 bases from V and 4 bases from J, with 10 bases between. The germline V gene has CDR1 KGHDR and CDR2 SFDVKD. The CDR3 spans 14 residues. RNA transcripts gave rise to amplified TCR beta CDR3 regions. A set of HTBI primers served as the primers for a first-round RT-PCR of the TCR CDR3. One entry per CDR3 protein, called by TCRdb with MiXCR from the multiplex PCR reads. The repertoire includes hundreds of thousands of distinct CDR3 sequences, 22% of them detected once, and roughly 60% sits in the top ten. Study results and limitations: The model made its ophthalmopathy prediction, and onset followed a median 6.5 months later.

A note on this clonotype: Its matching antigen is unknown.

Diagnostic decisions used clinical symptoms, serum thyroxine and TRAb, thyroid ultrasound and orbital computed tomography. Material for sequencing was blood. This TCR was sampled from a man in his thirties or forties with Graves' ophthalmopathy. This chain links TRBV24-1 with TRBJ2-1, with D perhaps given as TRBD1 or TRBD2 (5 bases each). For the CDR3, the DNA is TGTGCCACCAGTGACGGGACGGCTTACAATGAGCAGTTCTTC. Translating it yields CATSDGTAYNEQFF.